The clone carrying this TCR beta chain was counted ten times or more. Its antigen remains unknown. With 4 bases clipped from V and 0 bases from J, the junction kept 6 bases outside the gene matches. Looked up from germline, CDR1 is MDHEN and CDR2 is SYDVKM. This CDR3 region has 16 residues. The source of the sample is a study of early T cells in non-severe SARS-CoV-2 infection. Study overall: The input, bulk RNA from unsorted whole blood, was sequenced, and chains were unpaired. Study-wide points: Clonotype matching in VDJdb favored anti-spike CD8 responses and did not capture private and CD4 specificities.

Unique molecular identifiers were attached to individual cDNA molecules. TCRdb redid the calling of the 5' RACE reads with MiXCR, one entry per CDR3 protein. This table holds around 50,000 distinct CDR3 sequences, around 13% found once. Sample: whole blood. The rearrangement uses TRBV28 and TRBJ1-1; 9 nucleotides align to TRBD1. This TCR came from an adult who was a healthcare worker with PCR-confirmed SARS-CoV-2 infection or an uninfected control (not recorded which). CDR3 in DNA: TGTGCCAGCAGTTCGGGGGGACAGGGTTTGAACACTGAAGCTTTCTTT. Translation gives CASSSGGQGLNTEAFF. Looking up the rest from reference TRBV28 and TRBJ1-1 gives the full variable domain: DVKVTQSSRYLVKRTGEKVFLECVQDMDHENMFWYRQDPGLGLRLIYFSYDVKMKEKGDIPEGYSVSREKKERFSLILESASTNQTSMYLCASSSGGQGLNTEAFFGQGTRLTVV.